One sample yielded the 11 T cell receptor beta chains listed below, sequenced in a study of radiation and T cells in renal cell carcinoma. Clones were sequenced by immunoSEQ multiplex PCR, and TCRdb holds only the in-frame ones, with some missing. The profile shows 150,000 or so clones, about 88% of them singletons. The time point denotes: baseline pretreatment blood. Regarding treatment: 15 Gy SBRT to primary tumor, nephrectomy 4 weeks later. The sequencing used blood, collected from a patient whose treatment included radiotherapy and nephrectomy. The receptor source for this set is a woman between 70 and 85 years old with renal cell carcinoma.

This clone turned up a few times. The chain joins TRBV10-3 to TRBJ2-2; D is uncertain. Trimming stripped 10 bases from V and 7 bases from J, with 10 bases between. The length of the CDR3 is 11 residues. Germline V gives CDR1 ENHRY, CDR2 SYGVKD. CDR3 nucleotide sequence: TGTGCCACGAAAGAAGGCGGGGAGCTGTTTTTT. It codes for CATKEGGELFF.

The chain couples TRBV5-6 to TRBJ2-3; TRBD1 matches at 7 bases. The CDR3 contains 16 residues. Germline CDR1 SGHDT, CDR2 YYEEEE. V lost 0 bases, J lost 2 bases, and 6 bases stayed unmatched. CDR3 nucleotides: TGTGCCAGCAGCTTGGTAGTGGACAGGTTCACAGATACGCAGTATTTT. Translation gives CASSLVVDRFTDTQYF.

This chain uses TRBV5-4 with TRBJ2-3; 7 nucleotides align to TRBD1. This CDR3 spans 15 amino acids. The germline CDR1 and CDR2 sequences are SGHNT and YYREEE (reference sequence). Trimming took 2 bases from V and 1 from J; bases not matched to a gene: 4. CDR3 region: CASSFSGTGTDTQYF. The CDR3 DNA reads TGTGCCAGCAGCTTTTCGGGGACAGGCACAGATACGCAGTATTTT.

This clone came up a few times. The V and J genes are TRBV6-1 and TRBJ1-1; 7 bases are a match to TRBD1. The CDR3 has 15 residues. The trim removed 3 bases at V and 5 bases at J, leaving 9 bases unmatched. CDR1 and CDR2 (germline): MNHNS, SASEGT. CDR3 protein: CASSDRAGGGTEAFF. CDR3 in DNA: TGTGCCAGCAGTGATCGGGCAGGGGGGGGAACTGAAGCTTTCTTT.

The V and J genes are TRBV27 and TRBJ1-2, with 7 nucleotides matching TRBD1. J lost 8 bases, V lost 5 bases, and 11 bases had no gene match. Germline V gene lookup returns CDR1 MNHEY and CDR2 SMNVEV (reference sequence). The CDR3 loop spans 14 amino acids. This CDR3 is CASSLDRQGRGYTF. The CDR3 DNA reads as TGTGCCAGCAGTCTCGATCGACAGGGTAGAGGCTACACCTTC.

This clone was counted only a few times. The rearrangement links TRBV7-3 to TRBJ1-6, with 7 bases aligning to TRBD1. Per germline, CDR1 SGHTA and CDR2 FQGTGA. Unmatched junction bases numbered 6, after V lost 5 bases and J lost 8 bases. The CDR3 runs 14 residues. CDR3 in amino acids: CASSRQGGDSPLHF. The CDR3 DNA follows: TGTGCCAGCAGCCGACAGGGTGGTGATTCACCCCTCCACTTT.

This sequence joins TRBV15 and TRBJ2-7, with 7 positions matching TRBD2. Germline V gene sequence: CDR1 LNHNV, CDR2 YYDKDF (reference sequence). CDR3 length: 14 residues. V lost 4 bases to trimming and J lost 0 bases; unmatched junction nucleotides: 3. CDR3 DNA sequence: TGTGCCACCAGCAAACGGGACTACTCCTACGAGCAGTACTTC. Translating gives CATSKRDYSYEQYF.

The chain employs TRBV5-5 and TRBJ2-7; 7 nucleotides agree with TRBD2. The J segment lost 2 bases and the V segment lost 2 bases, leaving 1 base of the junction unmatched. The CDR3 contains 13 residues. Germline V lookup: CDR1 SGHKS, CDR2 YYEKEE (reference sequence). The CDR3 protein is CASSFGLAYEQYF. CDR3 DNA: TGTGCCAGCAGCTTCGGACTAGCCTACGAGCAGTACTTC.

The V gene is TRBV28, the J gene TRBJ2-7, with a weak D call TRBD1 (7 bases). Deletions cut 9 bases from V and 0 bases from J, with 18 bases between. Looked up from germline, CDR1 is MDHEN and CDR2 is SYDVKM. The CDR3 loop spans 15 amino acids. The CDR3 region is CASWVGGQASYEQYF. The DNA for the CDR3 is TGTGCCAGTTGGGTGGGAGGACAGGCCTCCTACGAGCAGTACTTC.

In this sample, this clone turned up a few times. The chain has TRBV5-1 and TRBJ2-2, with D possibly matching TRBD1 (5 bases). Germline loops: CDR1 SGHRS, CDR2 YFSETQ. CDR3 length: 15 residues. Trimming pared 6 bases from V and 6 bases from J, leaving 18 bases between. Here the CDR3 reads CASTLRTIGSGELFF. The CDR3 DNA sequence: TGCGCCAGCACCCTCAGGACAATAGGCTCCGGGGAGCTGTTTTTT.

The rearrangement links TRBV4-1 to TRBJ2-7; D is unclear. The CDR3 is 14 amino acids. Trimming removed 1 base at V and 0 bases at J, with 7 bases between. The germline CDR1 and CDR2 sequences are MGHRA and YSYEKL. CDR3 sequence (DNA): TGCGCCAGCAGCCAAGTTCTGGGCTCCTACGAGCAGTACTTC. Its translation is CASSQVLGSYEQYF.